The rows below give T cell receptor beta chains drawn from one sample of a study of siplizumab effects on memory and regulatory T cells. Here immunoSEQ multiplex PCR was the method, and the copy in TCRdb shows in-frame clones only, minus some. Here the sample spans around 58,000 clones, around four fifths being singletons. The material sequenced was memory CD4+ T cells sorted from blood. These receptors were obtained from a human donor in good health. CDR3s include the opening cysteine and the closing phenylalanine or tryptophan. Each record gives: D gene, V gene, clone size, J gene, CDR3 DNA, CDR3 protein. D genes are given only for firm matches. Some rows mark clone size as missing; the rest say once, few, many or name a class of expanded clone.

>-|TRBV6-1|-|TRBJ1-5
TGTGCCAGCAGTGACGGCGGACTCAATCAGCCCCAGCATTTT
CASSDGGLNQPQHF
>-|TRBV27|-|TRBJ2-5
TGTGCCAGCAGTAAAAGTTTTGAGACCCAGTACTTC
CASSKSFETQYF
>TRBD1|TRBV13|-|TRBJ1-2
TGTGCCAGCAGCGAAGACAGGGGGAGAATCTATGGCTACACCTTC
CASSEDRGRIYGYTF
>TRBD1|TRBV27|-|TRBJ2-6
TGTGCCAGCAGTCTCTACCCTCCGGGACAGGGGAGCTCTGGGGCCAACGTCCTGACTTTC
CASSLYPPGQGSSGANVLTF
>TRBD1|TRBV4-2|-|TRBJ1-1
TGTGCCAGCAGCCAAGGGGACAGGGTGAACACTGAAGCTTTCTTT
CASSQGDRVNTEAFF
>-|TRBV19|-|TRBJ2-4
TGTGCCAGTAGTATTTGGGAGGGGGGGCAAAAAAACATTCAGTACTTC
CASSIWEGGQKNIQYF
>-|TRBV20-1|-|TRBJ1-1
TGCAGTGCGGGATGGACAACAACTTTCTTT
CSAGWTTTFF
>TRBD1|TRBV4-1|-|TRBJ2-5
TGCGCCAGCAGCCAGCGCCAGGACGGGACAGGGGGCTCGGGGGAGACCCAGTACTTC
CASSQRQDGTGGSGETQYF
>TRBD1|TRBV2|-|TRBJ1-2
TGTGCCAGCAGTGAATTGGGGGACAGGGCCGGGGATGGCTACACCTTC
CASSELGDRAGDGYTF
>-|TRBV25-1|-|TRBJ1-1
TGTGCCAGCAGTGACCAGGACACCAGGAACACTGAAGCTTTCTTT
CASSDQDTRNTEAFF
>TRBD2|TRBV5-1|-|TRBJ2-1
TGCGCCAGCACGGGACTAGCGGGAGTGGATGAGCAGTTCTTC
CASTGLAGVDEQFF
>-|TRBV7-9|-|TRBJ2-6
TGTGCCAGCAGCCCCGTCTCGGCCAACGTCCTGACTTTC
CASSPVSANVLTF
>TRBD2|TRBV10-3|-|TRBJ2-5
TGTGCCATCAGTGCCCGGGCGGGAGGATCTCAAGAGACCCAGTACTTC
CAISARAGGSQETQYF
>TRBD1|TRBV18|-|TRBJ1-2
TGTGCCAGCTCACTCCATCCGGGACAGTACACCTTC
CASSLHPGQYTF
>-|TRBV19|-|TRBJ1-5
TGTGCCAGTAGTTACCAGTCCCAGCCCCAGCATTTT
CASSYQSQPQHF
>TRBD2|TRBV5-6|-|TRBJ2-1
TGTGCCAGCGCGAATCTAGCGGGATTCTACAATGAGCAGTTCTTC
CASANLAGFYNEQFF
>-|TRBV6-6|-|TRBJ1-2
TGTGCCAGCGAACGGGCCAATAACTATGGCTACACCTTC
CASERANNYGYTF
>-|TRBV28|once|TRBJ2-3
TGTGCCAGCAGTTTTGGGGGTTTAGGCACAGATACGCAGTATTTT
CASSFGGLGTDTQYF
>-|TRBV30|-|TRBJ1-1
TGTGCCAGACGGGTTGCGGGGGGATCAATGAACACTGAAGCTTTCTTT
CARRVAGGSMNTEAFF
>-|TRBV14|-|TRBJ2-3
TGTGCCAGCAGCCAAGGATTAGACAGTTGGACAGATACGCAGTATTTT
CASSQGLDSWTDTQYF
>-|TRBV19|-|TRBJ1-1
TGTGCCAGTAGTGTCAGGGCGGGCGGCACTGAAGCTTTCTTT
CASSVRAGGTEAFF
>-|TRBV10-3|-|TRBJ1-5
TGTGCCATCAGTGAGTCAGGGAGAAGCAATCAGCCCCAGCATTTT
CAISESGRSNQPQHF
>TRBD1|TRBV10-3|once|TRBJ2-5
TGTGCCATCAGTGCCGACAGGGTCCACCAAGAGACCCAGTACTTC
CAISADRVHQETQYF
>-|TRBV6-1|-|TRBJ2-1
TGTGCCAGCAGTGCCCTGAGCCGGCGCAATGAGCAGTTCTTC
CASSALSRRNEQFF
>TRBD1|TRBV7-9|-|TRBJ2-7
TGTGCCAGCAGCTTACAGGGGGCCTACGAGCAGTACTTC
CASSLQGAYEQYF
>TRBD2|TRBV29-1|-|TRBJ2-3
TGCAGCGTAACTACTAGCGGGTCGTGGGATACGCAGTATTTT
CSVTTSGSWDTQYF
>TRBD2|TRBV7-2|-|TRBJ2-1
TGTGCCAGCAGGCCGACTAGCGGGGGGTATTCTGGAGAGCAGTTCTTC
CASRPTSGGYSGEQFF
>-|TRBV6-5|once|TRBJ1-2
TGTGCCAGCAGTTACCACAATGACGGAACCTATGGCTACACCTTC
CASSYHNDGTYGYTF
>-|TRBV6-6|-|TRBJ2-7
TGTGCCAGCAGTGAACCATACGAGCAGTACTTC
CASSEPYEQYF
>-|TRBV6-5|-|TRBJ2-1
TGTGCCAGCAGCGATAGCGGTGGCCCCTACAATGAGCAGTTCTTC
CASSDSGGPYNEQFF
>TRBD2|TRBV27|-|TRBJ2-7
TGTGCCAGCAGTTTAAAAGCCATAGCGGGGGCCCGGGGGTCCTACGAGCAGTACTTC
CASSLKAIAGARGSYEQYF
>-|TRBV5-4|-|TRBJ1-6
TGTGCCAGCAGCTCCCCGGAGATCTCCTATAATTCACCCCTCCACTTT
CASSSPEISYNSPLHF
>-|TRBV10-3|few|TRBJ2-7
TGTGCCATCAGTGATGCGACCGAACCCTACGAGCAGTACTTC
CAISDATEPYEQYF
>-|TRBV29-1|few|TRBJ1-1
TGCAGCGTTAGAGAGACAGCGAACACTGAAGCTTTCTTT
CSVRETANTEAFF
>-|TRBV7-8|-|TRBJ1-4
TGTGCCAGCAGATATGCCCACGGACGGGGGAGAAATGAAAAACTGTTTTTT
CASRYAHGRGRNEKLFF
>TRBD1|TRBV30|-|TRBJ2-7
TGTGCCTCGAATACAGGGGAAGCGCACGAGCAGTACTTC
CASNTGEAHEQYF
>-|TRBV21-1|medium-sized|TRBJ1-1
TGTGCCAGCCCTGTCGAGGGGGAAGCTGAAGCTTTCTTT
CASPVEGEAEAFF
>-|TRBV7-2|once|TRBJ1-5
TGTGCCAGCAGCTTAGTCGCCGGGGGGCATAGCAATCAGCCCCAGCATTTT
CASSLVAGGHSNQPQHF
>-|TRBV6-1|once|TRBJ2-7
TGTGCCAGCAGTGAAGGGGGCGGTTCCTACGAGCAGTACTTC
CASSEGGGSYEQYF
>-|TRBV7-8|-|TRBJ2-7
TGTGCCAGCAGCTTAGGTGGGGGCGGGCTAGCTGAGACCTACGAGCAGTACTTC
CASSLGGGGLAETYEQYF
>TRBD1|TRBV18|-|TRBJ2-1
TGTGCCAGCTCAATCGGACAGGCCCTCTACAATGAGCAGTTCTTC
CASSIGQALYNEQFF
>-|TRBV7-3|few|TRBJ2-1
TGTGCCAGCAGCCCAGGTGGTCCAGGGTACAATGAGCAGTTCTTC
CASSPGGPGYNEQFF
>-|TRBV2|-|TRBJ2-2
TGTGGCGGACGTCGGGACACCGGGGAGCTGTTTTTT
CGGRRDTGELFF
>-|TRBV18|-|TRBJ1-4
TGTGCCAGCTCACCACGGGAGAATGAAAAACTGTTTTTT
CASSPRENEKLFF
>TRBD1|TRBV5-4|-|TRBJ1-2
TGTGCCAGCAGCTTGGAGCAGGGACAGATCTATGGCTACACCTTC
CASSLEQGQIYGYTF
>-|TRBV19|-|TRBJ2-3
TGTGCCAGTAGTATAGTCAAGGATACGCAGTATTTT
CASSIVKDTQYF
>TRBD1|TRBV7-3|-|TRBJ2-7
TGTGCCAGCAGCTGGACAGGGGACTACGAGCAGTACTTC
CASSWTGDYEQYF
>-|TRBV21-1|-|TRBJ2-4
TGTGCCAGCAGCAAAGTGGGGTGGGCACTCCAAGCCAAAAACATTCAGTACTTC
CASSKVGWALQAKNIQYF
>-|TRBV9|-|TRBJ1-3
TGTGCCAGCAGCGTAGGTGGGACGTCTGGAAACACCATATATTTT
CASSVGGTSGNTIYF
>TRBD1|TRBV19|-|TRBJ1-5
TGTGCCAGTAACAGGGACAGGGTGGGACAGCCCCAGCATTTT
CASNRDRVGQPQHF